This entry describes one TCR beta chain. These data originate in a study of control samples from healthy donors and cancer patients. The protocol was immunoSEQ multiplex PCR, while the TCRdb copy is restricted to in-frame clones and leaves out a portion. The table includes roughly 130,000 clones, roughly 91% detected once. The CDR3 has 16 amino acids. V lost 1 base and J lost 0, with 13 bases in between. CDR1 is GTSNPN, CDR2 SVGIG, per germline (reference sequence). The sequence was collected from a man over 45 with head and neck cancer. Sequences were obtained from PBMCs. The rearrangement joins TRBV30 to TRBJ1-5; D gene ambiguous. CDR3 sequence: CAWSGSWVTSNQPQHF. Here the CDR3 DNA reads TGTGCCTGGAGTGGAAGCTGGGTTACTAGCAATCAGCCCCAGCATTTT.